This T cell receptor beta chain was profiled in a study of blood T cell repertoires in COVID-19. Study-wide context: The study drew acute and convalescent COVID-19 samples from the United States, Italy and Spain. T cells, B-cell-depleted T cells, or PBMCs supplied cDNA or gDNA.

V was trimmed by 0 bases and J by 8 bases, leaving 11 bases between them. Germline V gene lookup returns CDR1 SGHRS and CDR2 YFSETQ. There are 13 residues in the CDR3. How the authors handled the data: Amplified reference gene primers provided the basis for estimating nucleated cell counts. Generated by immunoSEQ multiplex PCR, the TCRdb table keeps only in-frame clones and is missing some. V and J calls and clone size are given by that table; D and trimming were obtained from the DNA. This sample has some 300,000 clones, with approximately 88% found just once. The receptor comes from a woman between 25 and 40 years old who had recovered from COVID-19. The rearrangement links TRBV5-1 to TRBJ1-2; a possible D gene is TRBD1 (6 bases). The sequenced material came from peripheral blood. Here the CDR3 DNA reads TGCGCCAGCAGCTTGGACAGGGTCGGGGGCTACACCTTC. Its translation is CASSLDRVGGYTF.